These 14 T cell receptor beta chains were sequenced from one sample in a study of T-cell memory formation after mild COVID-19 (TCRdb year 2021). The library was generated by 5' RACE. Sequenced using an Illumina NovaSeq 6000. TCRdb reworked the public reads: Q25 trimming with fastp, MiXCR clone assembly, productive beta chains retained. Every distinct CDR3 protein forms one entry, paired with its most common genes and DNA. The sample table holds a few hundred thousand distinct CDR3 sequences, of which 20% to 30% were seen once. Around 8.7% of the sample lies in the top ten. The sample comprised PBMCs or a T cell subset sorted from them (not recorded which). All receptors come from an adult woman who had mild COVID-19 (a few samples of this study predate the infection). The sample titles of this study are shuffled in the database, so cell type and time point are left out; the donor was told from shared clones.

This chain connects TRBV24-1 to TRBJ2-7, with D tentatively TRBD1 (6 bases). Germline-derived CDR1 and CDR2 are KGHDR and SFDVKD. The CDR3 totals 13 residues. Trimming shortened V by 4 bases and J by 3 bases, and 9 bases separated the two germline ends. CDR3 amino acids: CATSESDSYEQYF. CDR3 DNA sequence: TGTGCCACCAGTGAATCGGACAGCTACGAGCAGTACTTC.

The CDR3 region is CASSKVPKSRGARERGYTF. The CDR3 DNA reads as TGTGCCAGTAGTAAGGTCCCCAAATCACGGGGGGCGAGGGAGCGTGGCTACACCTTC. The chain joins TRBV19 to TRBJ1-2; possible D gene TRBD1, 6 bases. The germline V and J ends were trimmed by 4 bases and 7 bases, with 31 bases remaining between them. The germline gives CDR1 LNHDA, CDR2 SQIVND (reference sequence). The CDR3 has 19 amino acids.

V gene TRBV29-1 combines with J gene TRBJ2-3; D gene ambiguous. Per germline, CDR1 SQVTM and CDR2 ANQGSEA. The V and J ends lost 5 bases and 2 bases respectively, with 14 bases between them. This CDR3 is 14 amino acids long. The CDR3 DNA sequence: TGCAGCGTTCGGGCAGGCCTTCACACAGATACGCAGTATTTT. Residues: CSVRAGLHTDTQYF.

The V gene is TRBV5-1, the J gene TRBJ2-7, with 7 bases identical to TRBD1. The V and J ends lost 4 bases and 3 bases, in that order; junction bases with no gene match: 10. CDR1 and CDR2 (germline): SGHRS, YFSETQ. The CDR3 has 15 amino acids. CDR3 sequence reads: CASSGKGQIYYEQYF. The CDR3 nucleotides are TGCGCCAGCAGCGGAAAGGGACAGATATACTACGAGCAGTACTTC.

This rearrangement joins TRBV15 to TRBJ1-1; 9 bases align to TRBD1. The CDR3 covers 16 residues. Germline CDR1 reads LNHNV; CDR2 reads YYDKDF (reference sequence). Losses at the gene ends were 1 base for V and 0 bases for J; bases not matched to a gene: 3. The CDR3 is CATSRAGQGLNTEAFF. DNA for the CDR3: TGTGCCACCAGCAGAGCGGGACAGGGATTGAACACTGAAGCTTTCTTT.

This clonotype appeared many times. The genes are TRBV5-4 and TRBJ2-3; 12 nucleotides line up with TRBD2. Trimming at V came to 5 bases and at J to 3 bases, leaving 1 base not matched to a gene. Germline lookup yields CDR1 SGHNT and CDR2 YYREEE (reference sequence). The CDR3 length is 14 residues. The CDR3 loop reads CASRTSGSTDTQYF. In nucleotides, the CDR3 is TGTGCCAGCAGGACTAGCGGGAGTACAGATACGCAGTATTTT.

The V call is TRBV5-1, the J call TRBJ2-7, with 7 bases aligning to TRBD2. Trimming cost V 0 bases and J 3 bases; bases outside gene matches: 3. Germline values: CDR1 SGHRS, CDR2 YFSETQ. The CDR3 covers 14 residues. The CDR3 DNA sequence: TGCGCCAGCAGCTTGGCACTAGCGCACTACGAGCAGTACTTC. Amino acid sequence: CASSLALAHYEQYF.

Details on this clonotype: Its ends do not fully match the called genes, so a read error is possible. The chain carries TRBV7-9 and TRBJ2-1; no reliable D call. Germline V gene data show CDR1 as SEHNR and CDR2 as FQNEAQ (reference sequence). The CDR3 spans 14 residues. CDR3 coding DNA: TGTGCCAGAAGCTCCGCGACGGGCTACAATGAGCAGTTCTTC. Its protein product is CARSSATGYNEQFF. Using reference TRBV7-9 and TRBJ2-1 for the parts outside the CDR3, the full variable domain is DTGVSQNPRHKITKRGQNVTFRCDPISEHNRLYWYRQTLGQGPEFLTYFQNEAQLEKSRLLSDRFSAERPKGSFSTLEIQRTEQGDSAMYLCARSSATGYNEQFFGPGTRLTVL.

V and J are TRBV30 and TRBJ1-1; 8 bases are a match to TRBD1. In germline, CDR1 is GTSNPN, CDR2 SVGIG (reference sequence). There are 13 residues in the CDR3. V shed 2 bases, J shed 4 bases, and the junction held 3 bases outside the gene matches. CDR3 nucleotides: TGTGCCTGGAGTCCCAGGGGGCCCACTGAAGCTTTCTTT. It specifies CAWSPRGPTEAFF. The variable domain in full, completed from reference TRBV30 and TRBJ1-1, reads SQTIHQWPATLVQPVGSPLSLECTVEGTSNPNLYWYRQAAGRGLQLLFYSVGIGQISSEVPQNLSASRPQDRQFILSSKKLLLSDSGFYLCAWSPRGPTEAFFGQGTRLTVV.

This chain connects TRBV7-9 to TRBJ2-6; either TRBD1 or TRBD2 may supply D (6 bases each). The CDR3 totals 19 residues. V gave up 4 bases and J gave up 1 base, with 20 bases separating them. Germline-derived CDR1 and CDR2 are SEHNR and FQNEAQ (reference sequence). The CDR3 DNA reads TGTGCCAGCAGCTCCTATAGGAGGGACAAGGGATCTGGGGCCAACGTCCTGACTTTC. Protein sequence: CASSSYRRDKGSGANVLTF. The full variable domain, rest sourced from reference TRBV7-9 and TRBJ2-6, is DTGVSQNPRHKITKRGQNVTFRCDPISEHNRLYWYRQTLGQGPEFLTYFQNEAQLEKSRLLSDRFSAERPKGSFSTLEIQRTEQGDSAMYLCASSSYRRDKGSGANVLTFGAGSRLTVL.

This clonotype has a handful of counts. The chain is built from TRBV6-5 and TRBJ1-2; D call uncertain. The germline CDR1 and CDR2 sequences are MNHEY and SVGAGI. This CDR3 is built from 15 residues. V lost 0 bases and J lost 2, with 10 bases in between. Here the CDR3 reads CASSYSISGNYGYTF. The CDR3, as DNA: TGTGCCAGCAGTTACTCGATTTCGGGAAACTATGGCTACACCTTC.

This clonotype came up a few times. The V and J genes are TRBV11-3 and TRBJ2-2, with D tentatively TRBD2 (6 bases). Per germline, CDR1 SGHNT and CDR2 YENEEA. The CDR3 has 15 residues. Trimming removed 3 bases at V and 7 bases at J, with 15 bases between. CDR3 amino acids: CASSFSGARGGELFF. In DNA, the CDR3 is TGTGCCAGCAGCTTCTCCGGGGCGCGGGGCGGGGAGCTGTTTTTT. The entire variable domain, with the rest obtained from reference TRBV11-3 and TRBJ2-2, is as follows: EAGVVQSPRYKIIEKKQPVAFWCNPISGHNTLYWYLQNLGQGPELLIRYENEEAVDDSQLPKDRFSAERLKGVDSTLKIQPAELGDSAVYLCASSFSGARGGELFFGEGSRLTVL.

This clonotype was counted many times. The V and J genes are TRBV7-6 and TRBJ2-2; 12 bases line up with TRBD1. Germline lookup yields CDR1 SGHVS and CDR2 FNYEAQ. This CDR3 spans 20 amino acids. V lost 4 bases, J lost 3 bases, and 15 bases stayed unmatched. The CDR3 sequence is CASSSVPTGTGGRYTGELFF. In DNA, the CDR3 is TGTGCCAGCAGCTCCGTCCCAACCGGGACAGGGGGCCGATACACCGGGGAGCTGTTTTTT.

This clonotype has only a few counts. The chain joins TRBV6-5 to TRBJ2-2, with 12 bases fitting TRBD2. Unmatched junction bases numbered 11, after V lost 4 bases and J lost 8 bases. From germline, CDR1 is MNHEY and CDR2 SVGAGI. This CDR3 comprises 17 residues. The CDR3 coding sequence is TGTGCCAGCAGTTCACCGTCTAGCGGGAGGGTTTTAGGGGAGCTGTTTTTT. Protein sequence: CASSSPSSGRVLGELFF.